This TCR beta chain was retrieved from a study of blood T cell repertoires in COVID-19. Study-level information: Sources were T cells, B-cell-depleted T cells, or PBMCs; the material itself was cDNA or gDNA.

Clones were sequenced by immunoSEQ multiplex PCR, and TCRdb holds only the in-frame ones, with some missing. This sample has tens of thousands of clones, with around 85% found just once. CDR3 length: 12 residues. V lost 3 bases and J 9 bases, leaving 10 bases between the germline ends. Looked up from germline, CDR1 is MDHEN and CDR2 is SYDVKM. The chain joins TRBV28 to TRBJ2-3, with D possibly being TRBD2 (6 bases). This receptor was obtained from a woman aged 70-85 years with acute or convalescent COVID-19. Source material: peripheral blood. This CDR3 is CASSLGGQTQYF. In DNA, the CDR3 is TGTGCCAGCAGTTTGGGGGGTCAAACGCAGTATTTT.